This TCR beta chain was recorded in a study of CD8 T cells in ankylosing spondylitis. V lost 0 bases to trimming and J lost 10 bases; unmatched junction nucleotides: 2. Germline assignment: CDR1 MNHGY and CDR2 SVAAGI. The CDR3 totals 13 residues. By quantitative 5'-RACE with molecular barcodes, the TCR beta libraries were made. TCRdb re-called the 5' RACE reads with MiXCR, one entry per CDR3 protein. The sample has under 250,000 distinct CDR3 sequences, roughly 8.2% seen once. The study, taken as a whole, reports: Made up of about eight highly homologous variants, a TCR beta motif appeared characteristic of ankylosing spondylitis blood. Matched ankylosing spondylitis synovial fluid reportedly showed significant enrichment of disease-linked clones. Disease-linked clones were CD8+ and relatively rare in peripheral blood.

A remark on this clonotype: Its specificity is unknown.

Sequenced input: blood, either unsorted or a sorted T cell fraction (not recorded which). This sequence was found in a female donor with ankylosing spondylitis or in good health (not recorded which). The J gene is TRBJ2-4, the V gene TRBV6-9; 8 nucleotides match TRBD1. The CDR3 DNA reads TGTGCCAGCAGTTATTCCGGACAGGGAATTCAGTACTTC. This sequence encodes CASSYSGQGIQYF.